This TCR beta chain was profiled in a study of human T cells and chemical hapten exposure. Study-wide background: Investigators sensitized about 2 cm by about 2 cm of upper inner arm skin with 2% DPC.

CDR3 length: 13 residues. Trimming pared 3 bases from V and 1 base from J, leaving 6 bases between. Germline CDR1 is MNHEY and CDR2 is SMNVEV (reference sequence). The library tagged individual cDNA molecules with unique molecular identifiers. TCRdb used MiXCR to reprocess the RACE reads, holding one entry per CDR3 protein. In the table there are roughly 200,000 distinct CDR3 sequences, about 25% of which are singletons. Time point specified: patch test 3, about 24 weeks after DPC sensitization. Treatment described: therapeutic diphenylcyclopropenone sensitization with weekly scalp DPC. This chain uses TRBV27 with TRBJ2-5; D unclear. The receptor was isolated from a woman aged 35 to 49 with alopecia areata. Some clones in this sample may be carry-over from other donors' samples. The source was whole blood, collected in connection with sensitization to the hapten diphenylcyclopropenone (DPC). The CDR3 region is CASSLRLQETQYF. CDR3 nucleotides: TGTGCCAGCAGTTTGCGTCTCCAAGAGACCCAGTACTTC.